This TCR beta chain was documented in a study of blood T cell repertoires in COVID-19. Across the whole study: PBMCs, B-cell-depleted T cells, or T cells were the source of the cDNA or gDNA that made up the material.

This CDR3 contains 15 residues. The ends were cut back, 7 bases at V and 5 bases at J, with 20 bases in the middle. In germline, CDR1 is KGHSH, CDR2 LQKENI. Clones were sequenced by immunoSEQ multiplex PCR, and TCRdb holds only the in-frame ones, with some missing. The table includes fewer than 400,000 clones, 90% detected once. The origin of this receptor is a woman aged 25-40 years with COVID-19, enrolled during active disease. This chain links TRBV18 with TRBJ2-5; a weak D match, TRBD1 (7 bases). Source material: peripheral blood. This CDR3 is CASFRRGLESETQYF. Here the CDR3 DNA reads TGTGCCAGCTTTCGGAGGGGGCTAGAATCGGAGACCCAGTACTTC. Variable domain in full (rest from reference TRBV18 and TRBJ2-5): NAGVMQNPRHLVRRRGQEARLRCSPMKGHSHVYWYRQLPEEGLKFMVYLQKENIIDESGMPKERFSAEFPKEGPSILRIQQVVRGDSAAYFCASFRRGLESETQYFGPGTRLLVL.